This T cell receptor beta chain emerged from a study of blood T cell repertoires in COVID-19. Study-wide context: From the United States, Italy and Spain came samples of acute and convalescent COVID-19. T cells, B-cell-depleted T cells, or PBMCs provided the cDNA or gDNA that served as material.

The CDR3 length is 15 residues. Germline V gene sequence: CDR1 LGHNA, CDR2 YNFKEQ. Trimming cost V 4 bases and J 4 bases; bases outside gene matches: 6. Original processing methods: Cell counts per sample came from amplifying reference gene primers. TCRdb's copy holds only in-frame clones and misses some; the assay was immunoSEQ multiplex PCR. For V, J and clone size, that table is used; D and trimming come from the DNA. The sample has some 130,000 clones, around nine tenths seen once. Seattle participants joined during active infection and were tracked over time. The chain uses TRBV4-2 and TRBJ2-1; 8 nucleotides align to TRBD1. Input material: peripheral blood. The sequence derives from a woman in her sixties or seventies with COVID-19, enrolled during active disease. The CDR3 bases are TGTGCCAGCAGCCCAGGACAGGGTCCGTACAATGAGCAGTTCTTC. It codes for CASSPGQGPYNEQFF.